The T cell receptor beta chain under discussion was sequenced for a study of blood T cells in healthy people across ages. Worth noting for this clonotype: Its antigen is not known.

The CDR3 has 14 amino acids. V shed 5 bases and J 5 bases; nucleotides not matched to a gene: 8. In germline, CDR1 is SGHAT, CDR2 FQNNGV. Points from the study as a whole: Researchers report that TCR beta diversity correlated strongly with naive T cell percentage.

For the second PCR, which ran for about 7 to 11 cycles, a sample-barcoded 5' primer and a J-beta primer mix were used. TCRdb ran MiXCR on the 5' RACE reads and lists one entry per CDR3 protein. The sample includes hundreds of thousands of distinct CDR3 sequences, about 43% of them seen just once. The gene calls are TRBV11-2 and TRBJ2-5; 7 bases align to TRBD1. The sequenced sample consisted of blood. The receptor comes from an elderly man in good health. For the CDR3, the DNA is TGTGCCAGCAGCGGCAGGGGGTGGGAGGAGACCCAGTACTTC. It translates to CASSGRGWEETQYF.